The source of this T cell receptor beta chain is a study of blood T cell repertoires in COVID-19. Study summary: Recovered Cohort 3 donors showed two negative PCRs, clearance, or symptom resolution.

In the original workflow: Estimation of nucleated cell counts relied on the amplification of reference gene primers. TCRdb's table, derived via immunoSEQ multiplex PCR, lists solely in-frame clones and lacks some. The V and J calls and the clone size are those of that table, but D and trimming were determined from the DNA. Of under 300,000 clones listed, approximately 90% were seen once; the top ten hold roughly 2%. Germline CDR1 LNHDA, CDR2 SQIVND (reference sequence). The CDR3 extends over 14 amino acids. Losses at the gene ends were 6 bases for V and 3 bases for J; bases not matched to a gene: 5. This rearrangement joins TRBV19 to TRBJ2-3; 8 bases match TRBD1. The receptor was isolated from an older woman in a cohort exposed to, infected with or recovered from COVID-19 (not recorded which). Sample: PBMCs or T cells enriched from blood (not recorded which). The CDR3 region is CASRPGQVTDTQYF. CDR3 DNA sequence: TGTGCCAGTAGGCCGGGACAGGTAACAGATACGCAGTATTTT.